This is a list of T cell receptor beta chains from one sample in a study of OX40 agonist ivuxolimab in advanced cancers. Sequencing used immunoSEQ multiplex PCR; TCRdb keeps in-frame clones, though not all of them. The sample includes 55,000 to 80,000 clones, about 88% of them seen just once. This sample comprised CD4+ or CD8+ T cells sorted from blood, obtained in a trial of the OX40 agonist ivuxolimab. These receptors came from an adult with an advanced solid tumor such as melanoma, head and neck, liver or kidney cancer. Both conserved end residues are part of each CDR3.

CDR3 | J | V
CASLAGAENTEAFF | TRBJ1-1 | TRBV19
CAISGDRGDEKLFF | TRBJ1-4 | TRBV10-3
CASSVTAGTEAFF | TRBJ1-1 | TRBV6-1
CASSPLAETYNEQFF | TRBJ2-1 | TRBV18
CASSPRGGALFPYF | TRBJ2-3 | TRBV9
CASSPRGGGYTDTQYF | TRBJ2-3 | TRBV7-6
CAWSGAGGAFF | TRBJ1-1 | TRBV30
CASSHQPRDEQFF | TRBJ2-1 | TRBV4-3
CASSYLGVTYEQYF | TRBJ2-7 | TRBV6-5
CASSSLQGSGYTF | TRBJ1-2 | TRBV5-1
CSVVTGLTDTQYF | TRBJ2-3 | TRBV29-1